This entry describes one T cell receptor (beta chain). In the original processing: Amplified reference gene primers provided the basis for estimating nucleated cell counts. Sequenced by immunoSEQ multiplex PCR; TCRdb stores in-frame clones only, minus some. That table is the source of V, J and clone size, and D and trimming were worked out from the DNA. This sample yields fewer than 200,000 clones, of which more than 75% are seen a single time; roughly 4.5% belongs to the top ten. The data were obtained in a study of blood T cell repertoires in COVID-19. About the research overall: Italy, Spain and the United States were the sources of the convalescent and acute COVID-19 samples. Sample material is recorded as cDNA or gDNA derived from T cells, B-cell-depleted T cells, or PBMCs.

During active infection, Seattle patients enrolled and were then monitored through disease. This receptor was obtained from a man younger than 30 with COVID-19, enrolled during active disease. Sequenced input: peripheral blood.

The CDR3, as DNA: TGTGCCAGCAGTGGGGGAGTACAGAGTGGCTACACCTTC. It is translated as CASSGGVQSGYTF. The rearrangement joins TRBV25-1 to TRBJ1-2; D remains ambiguous. The V and J ends lost 4 bases and 7 bases respectively, with 13 bases between them. This CDR3 has 13 residues. The germline V gene encodes CDR1 MGHDK and CDR2 SYGVNS.